Shown below are 24 T cell receptor beta chains from a single sample sequenced in a study of CD8 T cells in ankylosing spondylitis. Each CDR3 protein gets one entry after TCRdb re-called the 5' RACE reads with MiXCR. Among 250,000 to 400,000 distinct CDR3 sequences listed, around a tenth were seen once. Specimen: blood, either unsorted or a sorted T cell fraction (not recorded which). These receptors originate from a female donor with ankylosing spondylitis or in good health (not recorded which).

Concerning this clonotype itself: A much larger clone lies one base from this, so it may be a read error. The chain joins TRBV5-1 to TRBJ2-7; TRBD2 aligns across 8 bases. Germline-derived CDR1 and CDR2 are SGHRS and YFSETQ. CDR3 length: 16 residues. Written as DNA, the CDR3 is TGCGCCAGCAGCTTGTTGGGCAGCGGGAGCTCCCACGAGCAGTACTTC. This codes for CASSLLGSGSSHEQYF.

This clonotype has a count of ten or more. This sequence joins TRBV24-1 and TRBJ1-1; no reliable D call. Germline assignment: CDR1 KGHDR and CDR2 SFDVKD. The V end lost 6 bases, the J end lost 4 bases, and 8 bases lay between the germline ends. The CDR3 length is 12 residues. The CDR3 region has the DNA TGTGCCACCAGTTCGACAACCACTGAAGCTTTCTTT. It encodes CATSSTTTEAFF.

This clonotype appeared many times. The CDR3 DNA reads as TGTGCCAGCAGGCCCCTACAGATCTCCTACGAGCAGTACTTC. Translated, it gives CASRPLQISYEQYF. This chain uses TRBV27 with TRBJ2-7; D is unresolved. The CDR3 runs to 14 residues. Between the trimmed V and J ends, which lost 6 bases and 0 bases, there was a span of 12 bases. Germline V gene data show CDR1 as MNHEY and CDR2 as SMNVEV (reference sequence).

This clonotype occurred many times. The V and J genes are TRBV20-1 and TRBJ2-3; 7 bases map to TRBD2. CDR3 length: 12 amino acids. From germline, CDR1 is DFQATT and CDR2 SNEGSKA (reference sequence). The V and J ends lost 6 bases and 5 bases, in that order; junction bases with no gene match: 5. In DNA form, the CDR3 reads TGCAGTGCCGGGGAGGGGTTAGATACGCAGTATTTT. Protein product: CSAGEGLDTQYF.

This clonotype was recorded many times. The chain employs TRBV5-1 and TRBJ2-1; possible D gene TRBD1, 5 bases. CDR1 is SGHRS and CDR2 is YFSETQ in the germline V gene. The CDR3 spans 12 residues. The V end lost 0 bases, the J end lost 14 bases, and 12 bases lay between the germline ends. CDR3 region: CASSLEGRDKFF. The CDR3 bases are TGCGCCAGCAGCTTGGAGGGCAGGGATAAGTTCTTC.

This clonotype was detected a few times. The J gene is TRBJ1-6, the V gene TRBV6-1; TRBD1 matches 7 bases. CDR3 length equals 14 residues. Trimming cost V 6 bases and J 6 bases; bases outside gene matches: 5. The germline V gene encodes CDR1 MNHNS and CDR2 SASEGT. This CDR3 is CASRPGQVNSPLHF. CDR3 nucleotide sequence: TGTGCCAGCAGGCCTGGACAGGTTAATTCACCCCTCCACTTT.

This clonotype was observed at least ten times. The chain combines TRBV20-1 with TRBJ2-1; TRBD2 is a possible D gene (6 bases). The CDR3 has 12 residues. V lost 1 base and J 15 bases, leaving 16 bases between the germline ends. CDR1 is DFQATT, CDR2 SNEGSKA, per germline (reference sequence). DNA for the CDR3: TGCAGTGCTAGAGGGGGGACTGGGCTTCCGTTCTTC. Its protein product is CSARGGTGLPFF.

The chain uses TRBV5-1 and TRBJ2-1, with TRBD2 matching over 7 bases. After removal of 0 bases from V and 3 bases from J, the junction contained 6 bases not matched to a gene. The germline gives CDR1 SGHRS, CDR2 YFSETQ. The CDR3 extends over 16 amino acids. The CDR3 DNA reads as TGCGCCAGCAGCTTGGTGGCGGGGGTCGACTACAATGAGCAGTTCTTC. It encodes CASSLVAGVDYNEQFF.

V and J are TRBV11-2 and TRBJ1-1; a weak D match, TRBD1 (6 bases). The CDR3 consists of 14 residues. Germline V CDR1 and CDR2: SGHAT, FQNNGV. Trimming stripped 0 bases from V and 8 bases from J, with 13 bases between. The chain's CDR3 is CASSLDIQGPEAFF. CDR3 bases: TGTGCCAGCAGCTTAGATATACAGGGTCCCGAAGCTTTCTTT.

This clonotype was observed at least ten times. The chain employs TRBV12-3 or TRBV12-4 and TRBJ1-1; the D is unclear. The CDR3 consists of 15 residues. The V gene lost 6 bases and the J gene lost 2 bases, with 16 bases spanning the gap. CDR3 in DNA: TGTGCCAGCAGCCTTTCGCTGGGTGGAAACACTGAAGCTTTCTTT. Translated: CASSLSLGGNTEAFF.

This clonotype was seen ten or more times. V and J are TRBV7-3 and TRBJ2-1; D not certain. Germline V gene sequence: CDR1 SGHTA, CDR2 FQGTGA. This CDR3 is 15 amino acids long. The V gene lost 0 bases and the J gene lost 0 bases, with 6 bases spanning the gap. The CDR3 DNA follows: TGTGCCAGCAGCTTAACCATGAGCTCCTACAATGAGCAGTTCTTC. Translation gives CASSLTMSSYNEQFF.

This clonotype was seen more than once but under ten times. The gene calls are TRBV5-1 and TRBJ1-5; D gene uncertain. The CDR3 totals 16 residues. The germline CDR1 and CDR2 sequences are SGHRS and YFSETQ. V was cut by 1 base and J by 0 bases, with 11 bases left in between. The CDR3 DNA reads as TGCGCCAGCAGCTTGCGGCTACAACATAGCAATCAGCCCCAGCATTTT. It translates to CASSLRLQHSNQPQHF.

This clonotype was seen repeatedly, ten times or more. The rearrangement uses TRBV11-2 and TRBJ2-1; maybe TRBD2 (5 bases). CDR1 is SGHAT and CDR2 is FQNNGV in the germline V gene. V was pared by 3 bases and J by 0 bases, with 24 bases between. The CDR3 loop spans 20 amino acids. CDR3 coding DNA: TGTGCCAGCAGCTTCCAAGAAATACTTATACAGCGGAGCTCCTACAATGAGCAGTTCTTC. Its translation is CASSFQEILIQRSSYNEQFF.

This clonotype has ten or more counts. The J gene is TRBJ2-2, the V gene TRBV20-1; D is possibly TRBD2 (6 bases). Trimming left V 1 base short and J 6 bases short, with 9 bases between. Germline V gene lookup returns CDR1 DFQATT and CDR2 SNEGSKA (reference sequence). The CDR3 has 13 residues. The CDR3 DNA sequence: TGCAGTGCTAGAGGGTCGGGGGCCGGGGAGCTGTTTTTT. Translation: CSARGSGAGELFF.

Many counts were recorded for this clonotype. This chain uses TRBV6-5 with TRBJ1-4; the match to TRBD1 covers 8 bases. This CDR3 contains 14 residues. Germline V gene lookup returns CDR1 MNHEY and CDR2 SVGAGI. V shed 4 bases and J 7 bases; nucleotides not matched to a gene: 5. For the CDR3, the DNA is TGTGCCAGCAGTTCTGGACAGGGAGGTGAAAAACTGTTTTTT. Translation gives CASSSGQGGEKLFF.

This clonotype has only a few counts. The J gene is TRBJ1-2, the V gene TRBV2; D call uncertain. The germline V gene encodes CDR1 SNHLY and CDR2 FYNNEI. The CDR3 has 13 amino acids. V was cut by 3 bases and J by 4 bases, with 9 bases left in between. Here the CDR3 reads CASSDLGLYGYTF. CDR3 bases: TGTGCCAGCAGTGATTTAGGGCTCTATGGCTACACCTTC.

In this sample, this clonotype turned up many times. V usage is TRBV20-1 and J usage is TRBJ1-4; D is undetermined. Deletions cut 0 bases from V and 3 bases from J, with 14 bases between. The CDR3 length is 16 residues. Germline loops: CDR1 DFQATT, CDR2 SNEGSKA (reference sequence). The DNA of the CDR3 is TGCAGTGCTAGAGATCTAAGGAGGATCTCTAATGAAAAACTGTTTTTT. Encoded protein: CSARDLRRISNEKLFF.

This clonotype was seen a handful of times. This sequence joins TRBV15 and TRBJ2-3; D is possibly TRBD2 (5 bases). V lost 5 bases, J lost 11 bases, and 17 bases lay in between. Germline V lookup: CDR1 LNHNV, CDR2 YYDKDF (reference sequence). This CDR3 spans 13 amino acids. CDR3 amino acids: CATSPRLREGQYF. The CDR3 DNA sequence: TGTGCCACCAGCCCCCGCCTTCGCGAGGGGCAGTATTTT.

In its sample, this clonotype was seen a few times. This chain uses TRBV20-1 with TRBJ2-7; TRBD2 might be the D (6 bases). Germline V gene data show CDR1 as DFQATT and CDR2 as SNEGSKA (reference sequence). The CDR3 sequence is 15 residues long. The germline V and J ends were trimmed by 0 bases and 1 base, with 13 bases remaining between them. In DNA form, the CDR3 reads TGCAGTGCTAGAGATCGGGGGAAAGGGTCCTACGAGCAGTACTTC. Translating it yields CSARDRGKGSYEQYF.

The J gene is TRBJ1-1, the V gene TRBV20-1; tentatively, D is TRBD1 (5 bases). This CDR3 is 12 amino acids long. V lost 2 bases, J lost 6 bases, and 10 bases lay in between. The germline gives CDR1 DFQATT, CDR2 SNEGSKA (reference sequence). CDR3 sequence: CSARRTNPEAFF. CDR3 nucleotide sequence: TGCAGTGCTAGACGGACAAACCCTGAAGCTTTCTTT.

This clonotype has ten or more counts. V usage is TRBV28 and J usage is TRBJ1-4, with 7 bases that match TRBD1. Losses at the gene ends were 8 bases for V and 7 bases for J; bases not matched to a gene: 10. The CDR3 consists of 14 residues. Germline V CDR1 and CDR2: MDHEN, SYDVKM. CDR3 amino acids: CASGRQGEGEKLFF. The CDR3 DNA reads TGTGCCAGCGGACGACAGGGAGAGGGTGAAAAACTGTTTTTT. Filled out from reference TRBV28 and TRBJ1-4, the complete variable domain reads DVKVTQSSRYLVKRTGEKVFLECVQDMDHENMFWYRQDPGLGLRLIYFSYDVKMKEKGDIPEGYSVSREKKERFSLILESASTNQTSMYLCASGRQGEGEKLFFGSGTQLSVL.

This chain joins TRBV5-1 and TRBJ2-3; 8 bases match TRBD2. V was clipped by 4 bases and J by 2 bases; unmatched bases: 9. Germline assignment: CDR1 SGHRS and CDR2 YFSETQ. CDR3 size: 16 residues. The CDR3 nucleotides read TGCGCCAGCAGCACCGCCGGGACTAGAGTCACAGATACGCAGTATTTT. Translating gives CASSTAGTRVTDTQYF.

This clonotype was observed at least ten times. The chain recombines TRBV20-1 with TRBJ2-7, with D maybe TRBD1 (5 bases). Trimming pared 2 bases from V and 3 bases from J, leaving 8 bases between. The CDR3 runs to 12 residues. Germline V gene lookup returns CDR1 DFQATT and CDR2 SNEGSKA (reference sequence). CDR3 amino acids: CSARPGIYEQYF. The CDR3 DNA follows: TGCAGTGCTAGACCAGGGATCTACGAGCAGTACTTC.

This clonotype has ten or more counts. This chain uses TRBV20-1 with TRBJ2-5; D remains ambiguous. This CDR3 comprises 12 residues. V lost 2 bases and J 2 bases, leaving 6 bases between the germline ends. In germline, CDR1 is DFQATT, CDR2 SNEGSKA (reference sequence). The CDR3, as DNA: TGCAGTGCTAGAACCGGTCAAGAGACCCAGTACTTC. Translation: CSARTGQETQYF.